The text below deals with one TCR beta chain. Its target is not known. The sample originates from a study of cytomegalovirus exposure and HLA in healthy donors. Study-level findings and limits: Confirmation in vitro established that three CMV-associated chains were specific for CMV antigens. Within the approximately 110 validation repertoires, first-cohort TCR clusters tended to co-occur, according to a later analysis.

The CDR3 covers 14 residues. Between the trimmed V and J ends, which lost 7 bases and 0 bases, there was a span of 16 bases. The germline V gene has CDR1 SQVTM and CDR2 ANQGSEA. Separate from the 666-subject first cohort, the 120-subject validation cohort was the one that the donors belonged to. The repertoire was sequenced with immunoSEQ multiplex PCR; TCRdb's copy has only in-frame clones and lacks some. The sample has about 260,000 clones; about 92% are singletons. V usage is TRBV29-1 and J usage is TRBJ2-7; D could derive from TRBD1 or TRBD2 (5 bases each). Source material: PBMCs. This receptor was identified in a woman aged 25 to 39 in good health and CMV-seronegative. CDR3 loop: CSGDTGPPSYEQYF. The CDR3 nucleotides are TGCAGCGGTGATACGGGACCGCCCTCCTACGAGCAGTACTTC.